The T cell receptor (beta chain) under discussion was sequenced for a study of blood T cell repertoires in COVID-19. This clone is a singleton in its sample. V dropped 5 bases and J dropped 0; count of bases not matched to a gene: 7. The CDR3 has 16 amino acids. The V gene's germline CDR1 is MDHEN and CDR2 SYDVKM. Libraries were prepared by immunoSEQ multiplex PCR; TCRdb keeps only in-frame clonotypes and omits some of them. This sample yields fewer than 200,000 clones, of which around 76% are seen a single time; about 8% belongs to the top ten. Sequencing input: peripheral blood. This chain connects TRBV28 to TRBJ2-4, with 7 nucleotides matching TRBD1. This receptor was taken from a woman aged 55-75 years with COVID-19, enrolled during active disease. The CDR3 region has the DNA TGTGCCAGCAGTCTACCGACAGGGTTAGCCAAAAACATTCAGTACTTC. It encodes CASSLPTGLAKNIQYF.